This T cell receptor beta chain is drawn from a study of regulatory T cells in long-lasting Graves disease. Comments on this clonotype: Its antigen is not known.

Specified time point: persistent/refractory GD, antithyroid drugs over 5 years with positive TRAb. The TCR library was prepared using RNA isolated from PBMCs. Study-wide points: Persistent Graves' patients showed reduced TCR diversity versus newly diagnosed patients. The persistent group shared about 2,500 public clonotypes, more than the 850 to 1,000 shared by new patients.

Both iRepertoire HTBI primers and Arm-PCR of CDR3 regions were used to build the TCR beta libraries. TCRdb reprocessed the multiplex PCR reads with MiXCR, giving one entry per CDR3 protein. The sample has around 460,000 distinct CDR3 sequences; about 20% are singletons. The sequence was collected from a female donor with Graves disease. Sequenced material: peripheral blood mononuclear cells (PBMCs), taken when the disease was refractory, from a patient treated with antithyroid drugs.

CDR3 sequence (DNA): TGTGCCAGTAGGGGACTACCCATGATCGATACGCAGTATTTT. Its translation is CASRGLPMIDTQYF. The chain links TRBV19 to TRBJ2-3, with 7 bases matching TRBD2. The CDR3 sequence is 14 residues long. V dropped 6 bases and J dropped 6; count of bases not matched to a gene: 9. CDR1 and CDR2 (germline): LNHDA, SQIVND (reference sequence). Complete variable domain (other parts from reference TRBV19 and TRBJ2-3): DGGITQSPKYLFRKEGQNVTLSCEQNLNHDAMYWYRQDPGQGLRLIYYSQIVNDFQKGDIAEGYSVSREKKESFPLTVTSAQKNPTAFYLCASRGLPMIDTQYFGPGTRLTVL.